The clone carrying this TCR beta chain was observed a single time. The sample is drawn from a study of blood T cell repertoires in COVID-19. Germline V lookup: CDR1 MGHRA, CDR2 YSYEKL. Trimming cost V 0 bases and J 3 bases; bases outside gene matches: 5. The CDR3 extends over 15 amino acids. The data were produced by immunoSEQ multiplex PCR, yet TCRdb's version contains in-frame clones alone and is incomplete. The sample yields 280,000 or so clones, about nine tenths seen once. This TCR was recovered from a woman aged 50 to 60 who had been exposed to COVID-19. The sequenced material came from PBMCs or T cells enriched from blood (not recorded which). The V gene is TRBV4-1, the J gene TRBJ2-7, with 7 positions matching TRBD2. The DNA of the CDR3 is TGCGCCAGCAGCCAAGAACCTAGCGGTAACTACGAGCAGTACTTC. It codes for CASSQEPSGNYEQYF.